Shown below are 32 T cell receptor beta chains from a single sample sequenced in a study of CD8 T cells in ankylosing spondylitis. MiXCR was run by TCRdb on the 5' RACE reads, yielding one entry per CDR3 protein. Here the sample spans hundreds of thousands of distinct CDR3 sequences, roughly a tenth being singletons. Material for sequencing was blood, either unsorted or a sorted T cell fraction (not recorded which). Receptor source: a male donor with ankylosing spondylitis or in good health (not recorded which).

In its sample, this clonotype was seen a few times. The V and J genes are TRBV12-3 or TRBV12-4 and TRBJ2-5, with no clear D. Trimming pared 1 base from V and 4 bases from J, leaving 7 bases between. This CDR3 region has 13 residues. DNA for the CDR3: TGTGCCAGCAGTTTAGATGGTATAGAGACCCAGTACTTC. Its protein is CASSLDGIETQYF.

This clonotype was seen a few times. This rearrangement joins TRBV6-1 to TRBJ1-2; weak D call: TRBD1 (6 bases). In germline, CDR1 is MNHNS, CDR2 SASEGT. CDR3 length: 14 residues. Between the trimmed V and J ends, which lost 4 bases and 7 bases, there was a span of 16 bases. CDR3 DNA sequence: TGTGCCAGCAGTGCGCGCAGGGGCGAGGGTGGCTACACCTTC. Its translation: CASSARRGEGGYTF.

This clonotype was recorded many times. This CDR3 is CASSLLVQTETQYF. The CDR3 DNA reads as TGTGCCAGCAGCTTGCTAGTCCAGACGGAGACCCAGTACTTC. The chain is built from TRBV5-6 and TRBJ2-5; the D is unclear. Trimming cost V 1 base and J 5 bases, with 12 bases left between them. The CDR3 totals 14 residues. Germline V gene sequence: CDR1 SGHDT, CDR2 YYEEEE. Complete variable domain (other parts from reference TRBV5-6 and TRBJ2-5): DAGVTQSPTHLIKTRGQQVTLRCSPKSGHDTVSWYQQALGQGPQFIFQYYEEEERQRGNFPDRFSGHQFPNYSSELNVNALLLGDSALYLCASSLLVQTETQYFGPGTRLLVL.

The table lists this clonotype with a few counts. This chain uses TRBV11-2 with TRBJ2-7; the D is unclear. V lost 5 bases, J lost 0 bases, and 17 bases lay in between. This CDR3 region has 16 residues. The germline V gene encodes CDR1 SGHAT and CDR2 FQNNGV. The CDR3 loop reads CASSRQESSSSYEQYF. As DNA, the CDR3 is TGTGCCAGCAGCCGGCAGGAAAGCTCGTCCTCCTACGAGCAGTACTTC.

This clonotype was counted at least ten times. The chain carries TRBV5-1 and TRBJ1-2; D remains unclear. Trimming cost V 0 bases and J 2 bases, with 8 bases left between them. The CDR3 covers 14 residues. Germline CDR1 and CDR2: SGHRS and YFSETQ. The CDR3 DNA follows: TGCGCCAGCAGCTTGGAGTATTCGAACTATGGCTACACCTTC. It yields the protein CASSLEYSNYGYTF. The full variable domain, completed using reference TRBV5-1 and TRBJ1-2, is KAGVTQTPRYLIKTRGQQVTLSCSPISGHRSVSWYQQTPGQGLQFLFEYFSETQRNKGNFPGRFSGRQFSNSRSEMNVSTLELGDSALYLCASSLEYSNYGYTFGSGTRLTVV.

This clonotype has more than one count but fewer than ten. The V gene is TRBV7-8, the J gene TRBJ2-7; D may be TRBD1 (6 bases). This CDR3 spans 15 amino acids. CDR1 is SGHVS, CDR2 FQNEAQ, per germline. V dropped 1 base and J dropped 1 base, with 11 bases sitting between them. The chain's CDR3 is CASSLVRDTSYEQYF. Written as DNA, the CDR3 is TGTGCCAGCAGCTTAGTTCGGGACACATCCTACGAGCAGTACTTC.

There are a few counts of this clonotype. The V and J genes are TRBV3-1 and TRBJ2-4; TRBD1 aligns across 8 bases. The CDR3 totals 19 residues. CDR1 is LGHDT and CDR2 is YNNKEL in the germline V gene (reference sequence). Unmatched junction bases numbered 16, after V lost 6 bases and J lost 0 bases. The CDR3 loop reads CASSPHRGETVLAKNIQYF. Written as DNA, the CDR3 is TGTGCCAGCAGTCCGCACAGGGGGGAAACGGTTCTAGCCAAAAACATTCAGTACTTC.

This chain connects TRBV29-1 to TRBJ2-7, with D maybe TRBD2 (5 bases). V lost 4 bases and J 2 bases, leaving 21 bases between the germline ends. Germline lookup yields CDR1 SQVTM and CDR2 ANQGSEA. The CDR3 totals 16 residues. The CDR3 DNA follows: TGCAGCGTTGCCTCGGGGAGCCCTGACCCAACCTACGAGCAGTACTTC. It codes for CSVASGSPDPTYEQYF.

This clonotype was detected ten times or more. J is TRBJ1-6 and V is TRBV9; 8 nucleotides agree with TRBD1. The CDR3 has 15 amino acids. Per germline, CDR1 SGDLS and CDR2 YYNGEE. J was trimmed by 7 bases and V by 3 bases; bases with no gene match: 6. CDR3 residues: CASSAGQGGNSPLHF. CDR3 DNA sequence: TGTGCCAGCAGCGCAGGACAGGGTGGCAATTCACCCCTCCACTTT. Variable domain in full (rest from reference TRBV9 and TRBJ1-6): DSGVTQTPKHLITATGQRVTLRCSPRSGDLSVYWYQQSLDQGLQFLIQYYNGEERAKGNILERFSAQQFPDLHSELNLSSLELGDSALYFCASSAGQGGNSPLHFGNGTRLTVT.

This clonotype was seen ten or more times. The chain recombines TRBV29-1 with TRBJ2-7, with TRBD1 as a possible D gene (6 bases). The germline CDR1 and CDR2 sequences are SQVTM and ANQGSEA. V was clipped by 4 bases and J by 0 bases, with 13 bases between them. This CDR3 is 14 amino acids long. In DNA form, the CDR3 reads TGCAGCGTTGCAGGACAGACAGGCTCCTACGAGCAGTACTTC. Translating gives CSVAGQTGSYEQYF.

This clonotype was counted ten times or more. The genes are TRBV5-1 and TRBJ1-2; the D is unclear. Germline CDR1 SGHRS, CDR2 YFSETQ. V was shortened by 2 bases and J by 4 bases, with 12 bases between the two germline ends. The CDR3 is made up of 14 amino acids. CDR3 region: CASSFNGEGYGYTF. In DNA, the CDR3 is TGCGCCAGCAGCTTTAACGGCGAAGGCTATGGCTACACCTTC.

This clonotype was seen a few times. The J gene is TRBJ2-1, the V gene TRBV7-2; D is ambiguous. From germline, CDR1 is SGHTA and CDR2 FQGNSA. The CDR3 length is 14 residues. The V end lost 1 base, the J end lost 5 bases, and 9 bases lay between the germline ends. The CDR3 DNA reads as TGTGCCAGCAGCTTAGGACCCAGGAACAATGAGCAGTTCTTC. Its protein product is CASSLGPRNNEQFF.

The genes are TRBV6-2 or TRBV6-3 and TRBJ2-1; D possibly matches TRBD1 or TRBD2 (6 bases each). V was shortened by 5 bases and J by 9 bases, with 14 bases between the two germline ends. The CDR3 sequence is 13 residues long. Germline V gene data show CDR1 as MNHEY and CDR2 as SVGEGT. The chain's CDR3 is CASSEEGVGEQFF. The CDR3 DNA reads as TGTGCCAGCAGTGAGGAGGGGGTGGGTGAGCAGTTCTTC.

This clonotype appeared many times. J is TRBJ1-1 and V is TRBV6-5, with 11 bases fitting TRBD1. V dropped 0 bases and J dropped 0; count of bases not matched to a gene: 3. CDR1 and CDR2 from the germline V gene are MNHEY and SVGAGI. The CDR3 consists of 17 residues. CDR3 sequence reads: CASSYSRTGGLNTEAFF. The CDR3 DNA sequence: TGTGCCAGCAGTTACTCGAGGACAGGGGGCTTGAACACTGAAGCTTTCTTT.

This clonotype was seen many times. The gene calls are TRBV10-3 and TRBJ1-1; a possible D gene is TRBD1 (5 bases). This CDR3 region has 14 residues. Germline CDR1 ENHRY, CDR2 SYGVKD. V lost 6 bases and J 3 bases, leaving 14 bases between the germline ends. This CDR3 is CAIRGGGDYTEAFF. In DNA, the CDR3 is TGTGCCATCAGGGGGGGAGGGGACTACACTGAAGCTTTCTTT.

This clonotype was observed a few times. The chain recombines TRBV7-9 with TRBJ2-7; TRBD1 matches at 7 bases. Germline CDR1 SEHNR, CDR2 FQNEAQ (reference sequence). Trimming cost V 5 bases and J 3 bases; bases outside gene matches: 10. The CDR3 has 15 amino acids. The CDR3 loop reads CASSPPLGQSYEQYF. The DNA for the CDR3 is TGTGCCAGCAGCCCCCCCTTGGGACAGAGCTACGAGCAGTACTTC.

This clonotype was picked up many times. The chain has TRBV7-2 and TRBJ2-1, with 7 nucleotides matching TRBD2. The V segment lost 4 bases and the J segment 1 base; nucleotides outside the gene matches: 7. Germline assignment: CDR1 SGHTA and CDR2 FQGNSA. CDR3 length equals 16 residues. The CDR3: CASSWEAGHSYNEQFF. CDR3 nucleotides: TGTGCCAGCAGCTGGGAAGCGGGGCATTCCTACAATGAGCAGTTCTTC.

This clonotype has ten or more counts. V and J are TRBV9 and TRBJ2-1, with D possibly being TRBD1 (5 bases). This CDR3 contains 14 residues. Trimming removed 10 bases from V and 0 bases from J, with 14 bases in between. The V gene's germline CDR1 is SGDLS and CDR2 YYNGEE. The CDR3 DNA reads as TGTGCCGAGACAGAGTCTAGCTCCTACAATGAGCAGTTCTTC. It is translated as CAETESSSYNEQFF.

This clonotype was seen ten or more times. The V gene is TRBV7-8, the J gene TRBJ2-7, with TRBD1 identical over 8 bases. The length of the CDR3 is 15 residues. Germline-derived CDR1 and CDR2 are SGHVS and FQNEAQ. Unmatched junction bases numbered 8, after V lost 5 bases and J lost 2 bases. The CDR3 region has the DNA TGTGCCAGCAGCCTAACCGGGACAGGACCCTACGAGCAGTACTTC. This codes for CASSLTGTGPYEQYF. The full variable domain, its missing parts supplied by reference TRBV7-8 and TRBJ2-7, is GAGVSQSPRYKVAKRGQDVALRCDPISGHVSLFWYQQALGQGPEFLTYFQNEAQLDKSGLPSDRFFAERPEGSVSTLKIQRTQQEDSAVYLCASSLTGTGPYEQYFGPGTRLTVT.

This clonotype was found many times. The rearrangement joins TRBV12-3 or TRBV12-4 to TRBJ2-2; D gene unclear. The CDR3 length is 13 residues. Trimming stripped 4 bases from V and 7 bases from J, with 10 bases between. In DNA form, the CDR3 reads TGTGCCAGCAGTTCTCGGGTGGGCGGGGAGCTGTTTTTT. Protein: CASSSRVGGELFF.

This clonotype came up many times. The chain is built from TRBV3-1 and TRBJ2-1; a weak D match, TRBD2 (6 bases). CDR3 size: 14 residues. Per germline, CDR1 LGHDT and CDR2 YNNKEL (reference sequence). V was trimmed by 4 bases and J by 10 bases, leaving 17 bases between them. The CDR3 region is CASSRGTGAGEQFF. CDR3 DNA: TGTGCCAGCAGCCGCGGGACTGGGGCAGGGGAGCAGTTCTTC.

CDR3 amino acids: CASSLDREGNQPQHF. The DNA of the CDR3 is TGTGCCAGCAGCTTAGATAGGGAAGGCAATCAGCCCCAGCATTTT. The J gene is TRBJ1-5, the V gene TRBV11-2; D is ambiguous. V dropped 0 bases and J dropped 2 bases, with 8 bases sitting between them. Germline V gives CDR1 SGHAT, CDR2 FQNNGV. The CDR3 has 15 residues.

At least ten counts were recorded for this clonotype. The rearrangement joins TRBV7-9 to TRBJ1-2, with 9 bases aligning to TRBD1. The length of the CDR3 is 17 residues. The V gene end was trimmed by 1 base and the J gene end by 4 bases; junction bases not matched to a gene: 10. Germline V gives CDR1 SEHNR, CDR2 FQNEAQ (reference sequence). Here the CDR3 reads CASSLDGGQGGVYGYTF. The DNA of the CDR3 is TGTGCCAGCAGCTTAGATGGGGGACAGGGTGGCGTCTATGGCTACACCTTC.

This clonotype appeared many times. V usage is TRBV27 and J usage is TRBJ1-3, with a weak D call TRBD1 (6 bases). V lost 4 bases, J lost 4 bases, and 14 bases lay in between. CDR3 length: 15 residues. Germline V gene sequence: CDR1 MNHEY, CDR2 SMNVEV (reference sequence). The CDR3 nucleotides read TGTGCCAGCAGTTCCATGGGGGCGGGAGGAAACACCATATATTTT. It yields the protein CASSSMGAGGNTIYF.

This clonotype was observed many times. The chain carries TRBV3-1 and TRBJ2-4; D is unresolved. CDR3 length: 14 residues. Trimming pared 1 base from V and 4 bases from J, leaving 8 bases between. Germline V gene sequence: CDR1 LGHDT, CDR2 YNNKEL (reference sequence). The CDR3 is CASSQGPEKNIQYF. CDR3 coding DNA: TGTGCCAGCAGCCAAGGTCCAGAAAAAAACATTCAGTACTTC.

The table lists this clonotype with many counts. V usage is TRBV2 and J usage is TRBJ1-4; 7 bases line up with TRBD1. Germline CDR1 SNHLY, CDR2 FYNNEI. V trimming: 8 bases; J trimming: 7 bases; junction bases outside the gene matches: 13. This CDR3 has 15 amino acids. Here the CDR3 DNA reads TGTGCCAGCGAACTTAACAGGGGAGGAATTGAAAAACTGTTTTTT. Protein sequence: CASELNRGGIEKLFF.

This clonotype was seen at least ten times. The chain carries TRBV20-1 and TRBJ2-3, with D possibly matching TRBD2 (6 bases). Germline CDR1 and CDR2: DFQATT and SNEGSKA (reference sequence). V dropped 4 bases and J dropped 9 bases, with 11 bases sitting between them. This CDR3 has 11 amino acids. The chain's CDR3 is CSANTGETQYF. CDR3 coding DNA: TGCAGTGCTAATACGGGGGAAACGCAGTATTTT.

The V call is TRBV20-1, the J call TRBJ2-3, with 9 bases fitting TRBD2. CDR1 is DFQATT, CDR2 SNEGSKA, per germline (reference sequence). This CDR3 contains 15 residues. Losses at the gene ends were 5 bases for V and 2 bases for J; bases not matched to a gene: 8. This CDR3 reads CSALLGGGVTDTQYF. The CDR3 region has the DNA TGCAGTGCTTTACTCGGCGGGGGGGTCACAGATACGCAGTATTTT.

This clonotype has at least ten counts. The chain couples TRBV9 to TRBJ1-1; D unclear. Germline-derived CDR1 and CDR2 are SGDLS and YYNGEE. Trimming stripped 0 bases from V and 7 bases from J, with 10 bases between. The CDR3 is made up of 13 amino acids. The CDR3 here is CASSVVVESEAFF. As DNA, the CDR3 is TGTGCCAGCAGCGTAGTGGTGGAAAGTGAAGCTTTCTTT.

In this sample, this clonotype turned up many times. This sequence joins TRBV5-1 and TRBJ1-1; D is ambiguous. Germline CDR1 SGHRS, CDR2 YFSETQ. This CDR3 is 16 amino acids long. Between the trimmed V and J ends, which lost 1 base and 5 bases, there was a span of 18 bases. DNA for the CDR3: TGCGCCAGCAGCTTGAGTTCATGGCCGGGAGAGACTGAAGCTTTCTTT. Amino acids: CASSLSSWPGETEAFF.

This sequence joins TRBV11-1 and TRBJ2-1; TRBD2 matches 9 bases. The length of the CDR3 is 19 residues. The V segment lost 4 bases and the J segment 3 bases; nucleotides outside the gene matches: 16. Germline CDR1 reads SGHAT; CDR2 reads FQDESV (reference sequence). This CDR3 reads CASSSPVGGGGDDYNEQFF. In DNA form, the CDR3 reads TGTGCCAGCAGCTCCCCGGTGGGTGGCGGGGGGGACGACTACAATGAGCAGTTCTTC. Together with reference TRBV11-1 and TRBJ2-1, the CDR3 gives the full variable domain: EAEVAQSPRYKITEKSQAVAFWCDPISGHATLYWYRQILGQGPELLVQFQDESVVDDSQLPKDRFSAERLKGVDSTLKIQPAELGDSAMYLCASSSPVGGGGDDYNEQFFGPGTRLTVL.

This chain links TRBV5-1 with TRBJ2-5; D is uncertain. V was shortened by 4 bases and J by 2 bases, with 18 bases between the two germline ends. Germline V gene sequence: CDR1 SGHRS, CDR2 YFSETQ. The CDR3 loop spans 16 amino acids. CDR3 in amino acids: CASSAGRTDPQETQYF. The CDR3 DNA reads as TGCGCCAGCAGCGCAGGCAGGACGGATCCGCAAGAGACCCAGTACTTC.